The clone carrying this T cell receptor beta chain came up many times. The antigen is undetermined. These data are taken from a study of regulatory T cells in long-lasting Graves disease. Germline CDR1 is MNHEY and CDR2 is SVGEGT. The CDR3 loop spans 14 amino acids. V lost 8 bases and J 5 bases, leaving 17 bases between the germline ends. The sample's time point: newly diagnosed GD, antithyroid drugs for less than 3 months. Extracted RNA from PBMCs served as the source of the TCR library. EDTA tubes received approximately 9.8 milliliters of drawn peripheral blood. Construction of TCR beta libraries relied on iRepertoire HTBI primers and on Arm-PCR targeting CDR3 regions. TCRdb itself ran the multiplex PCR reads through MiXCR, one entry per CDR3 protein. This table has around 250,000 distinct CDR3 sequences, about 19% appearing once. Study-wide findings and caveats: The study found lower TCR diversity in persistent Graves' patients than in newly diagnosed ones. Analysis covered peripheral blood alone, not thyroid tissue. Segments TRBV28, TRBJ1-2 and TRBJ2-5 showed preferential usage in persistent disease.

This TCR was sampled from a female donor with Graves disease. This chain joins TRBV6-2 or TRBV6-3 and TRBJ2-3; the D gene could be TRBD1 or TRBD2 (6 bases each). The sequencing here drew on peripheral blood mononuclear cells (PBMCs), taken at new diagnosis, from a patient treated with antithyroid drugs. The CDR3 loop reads CASEGVLAVDTQYF. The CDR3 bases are TGTGCCAGCGAGGGGGTATTAGCGGTAGATACGCAGTATTTT.